This TCR beta chain was identified during a study of T cell responses to AZD1222 COVID-19 vaccine. Study-level results: Most donors were white British and more were female, and clonal diversity was possibly underestimated. Every sample of the repertoires postdated the peak T cell response. Recipients of two AZD1222 doses showed rising Spike-specific TCR breadth and depth. There were vaccine-associated CD4 TCRs across spike, dominant at 160-218 and 743-854.

Profiled with immunoSEQ multiplex PCR; TCRdb holds only in-frame clones, not every one. Of about 93,000 clones listed, just under 90% are singletons. Germline V gives CDR1 MNHEY, CDR2 SVGAGI. Deletions cut 8 bases from V and 5 bases from J, with 18 bases between. This CDR3 has 15 residues. With respect to this clone: As yet, its antigen is unknown.

Sequencing was performed on peripheral blood, taken on day 0 of MenACWY control vaccination. The sequence came from an adult in good health. The V call is TRBV6-5, the J call TRBJ2-2; D call uncertain. The CDR3 sequence is CASRLSTARTGELFF. The CDR3 DNA reads TGTGCCAGCCGTCTTAGTACGGCGAGGACCGGGGAGCTGTTTTTT.